The T cell receptor (beta chain) under discussion was sequenced for a study of CD8 T cells in ankylosing spondylitis. The CDR3 spans 15 residues. The V gene lost 1 base and the J gene lost 5 bases, with 14 bases spanning the gap. Germline V gene data show CDR1 as SGHTA and CDR2 as FQGNSA. A note on this clonotype: Its antigen is not known.

In making TCR beta libraries, quantitative 5'-RACE with molecular barcodes was used. TCRdb reanalysed the 5' RACE reads using MiXCR and keeps one entry per CDR3 protein. The sample lists around 250,000 distinct CDR3 sequences; 30% to 35% were seen once. Regarding the study as a whole: Matched synovial fluid from ankylosing spondylitis patients was reported to be enriched for disease-linked clones. There was a TCR beta motif, made of fewer than 10 highly homologous variants, that appeared characteristic of ankylosing spondylitis blood.

The gene calls are TRBV7-2 and TRBJ2-5; D may match TRBD1 or TRBD2 (5 bases each). What was sequenced was blood, either unsorted or a sorted T cell fraction (not recorded which). The TCR sequence derives from a male donor with ankylosing spondylitis or in good health (not recorded which). The CDR3 sequence is CASSLVRGEYETQYF. Written as DNA, the CDR3 is TGTGCCAGCAGCTTAGTACGAGGGGAGTATGAGACCCAGTACTTC.